The entry below describes one TCR beta chain. Its matching antigen is unknown. MiXCR, applied by TCRdb to the 5' RACE reads, yields one record per CDR3 protein. The table includes fewer than 450,000 distinct CDR3 sequences, 7% to 9% detected once. This sample is part of a study of T cells after yellow fever vaccination. The CDR3 is 14 residues long. Germline assignment: CDR1 LNHDA and CDR2 SQIVND (reference sequence). Deletions cut 6 bases from V and 1 base from J, with 12 bases between. Study-level points and caveats: Booster sampling recovered most clones from primary vaccination (about 97% CD4, approximately 88% CD8). Abundant clonotypes from the bulk population could have been carried over as contaminants into FACS-sorted repertoires.

Sequences were derived from PBMCs, sampled about 49 days after the first yellow fever vaccination. The chain combines TRBV19 with TRBJ1-1; D remains ambiguous. The TCR was taken from a man between 18 and 29 years old who received the YFV17D yellow fever vaccine. In DNA form, the CDR3 reads TGTGCCAGTAGGGGAAGCGGCGGGAACACTGAAGCTTTCTTT. Its protein product is CASRGSGGNTEAFF.